This TCR beta chain derives from a study of early T cells in non-severe SARS-CoV-2 infection. Germline loops: CDR1 SGHTA, CDR2 FQGNSA. There are 16 residues in the CDR3. The junction had 7 bases not matched to a gene; V was cut back by 4 bases and J by 0 bases. This clonotype was seen many times. TCRdb re-analysed the 5' RACE reads in MiXCR, keeping a single row per CDR3 protein. The sample lists about 67,000 distinct CDR3 sequences, under 14% seen once, with 3.5% to 4% in the top ten. The clonotype was recovered from an adult who was a healthcare worker with PCR-confirmed SARS-CoV-2 infection or an uninfected control (not recorded which). The sequenced sample was whole blood. This chain links TRBV7-2 with TRBJ2-5; TRBD2 aligns across 8 bases. CDR3 amino acids: CASSYLAGTYQETQYF. CDR3 coding DNA: TGTGCCAGCAGCTACTTAGCGGGAACGTACCAAGAGACCCAGTACTTC.